These T cell receptor beta chains were read from a single sample in a study of preoperative IRX-2 immunotherapy in early breast cancer. Generated by immunoSEQ multiplex PCR, the TCRdb table keeps only in-frame clones and is missing some. The data show about 23,000 clones, around 89% seen once. This material consisted of tumor tissue, taken after IRX-2 immunotherapy. The receptor set was obtained from a human donor with breast cancer. CDR3s leave out the opening cysteine and the closing phenylalanine or tryptophan.

v_call cdr3_aa
TRBV28 ASSAREGRSTGELF
TRBV29-1 SVDPLYGYT
TRBV28 ASSFGLHEQY
TRBV7-9 ASSLGTGFYEQY
TRBV19 ASSGLYNQPQH
TRBV19 ASSSRDRGYEQY
TRBV28 ASNPAGASGIGDTQY
TRBV5-8 ASSSGTGLGTGELF
TRBV6-6 ASTIAGVDQPQH
TRBV6-1 ASSETGRADTQY
TRBV19 ASSSRLDSYNEQF
TRBV5-4 ASSLVGKETQY
TRBV4-3 ASSQDRGLWETQY
TRBV29-1 SYGGGETQY
TRBV27 ASSRDRGGEKLF
TRBV18 ASLNHPLITGTDMNTEAF
TRBV5-4 ASSWGQGNTGELF
TRBV14 ASSQALNTEAF
TRBV19 ASSRDYRREQY
TRBV5-6 ASSLGPARLDNEQF
TRBV5-1 ASSGSGTSEEGEQF
TRBV19 ASSPDRDTPEAF
TRBV28 ASSYGTSGAYNEQF
TRBV27 ASSSGEGGSTDTQY
TRBV6-6 ASSTGRGRGGYEQY
TRBV6-6 ASSYSRGNYGYT
TRBV5-1 ASSGEETQY
TRBV9 ASSVGRRVGPNTEAF
TRBV5-1 ASKEGMNTEAF
TRBV7-2 ASSLVGRGTEAF
TRBV19 ASSEGKGQPQH